These T cell receptor beta chains were read from a single sample in a study of beta chain features in type 1 diabetes. Profiling relied on immunoSEQ multiplex PCR, and the TCRdb table lists in-frame clones only, not all of them. In the table there are about 220,000 clones, roughly 10% of which are singletons. Material for sequencing was central memory CD4+ T cells from blood. These receptors all stem from a man between 18 and 35 years old in good health. The CDR3 runs from the conserved cysteine through the conserved F or W. The order of the fields is J gene, clone size, D gene, V gene, CDR3 length, CDR3 protein, CDR3 DNA. A D gene is named only where the DNA matches it firmly. Clone size, where shown, is once, few, many, or a class for clones that have expanded.

TRBJ2-4 | - | - | TRBV5-6 | 14 | CASSLGQTQNIQYF | TGTGCCAGCAGCCTTGGACAGACACAAAACATTCAGTACTTC
TRBJ2-1 | few | - | TRBV5-1 | 14 | CASSPRADYNEQFF | TGCGCCAGCAGCCCCCGGGCCGACTACAATGAGCAGTTCTTC
TRBJ2-5 | many | TRBD1 | TRBV11-1 | 14 | CASSSTGVRETQYF | TGTGCCAGCAGCTCTACAGGGGTCAGAGAGACCCAGTACTTC
TRBJ2-1 | - | TRBD1 | TRBV2 | 16 | CASSWGKDRIYNEQFF | TGTGCCAGCAGTTGGGGAAAGGACAGGATCTACAATGAGCAGTTCTTC
TRBJ2-1 | - | TRBD1 | TRBV7-3 | 15 | CASSPRTGLYNEQFF | TGTGCCAGCAGCCCAAGGACAGGGCTCTACAATGAGCAGTTCTTC
TRBJ2-5 | few | - | TRBV7-2 | 13 | CASSSLIGIAQYF | TGTGCCAGCAGCTCCCTCATCGGGATTGCCCAGTACTTC
TRBJ1-2 | few | - | TRBV30 | 14 | CAWSPLTHAGGYTF | TGTGCCTGGAGTCCCCTAACCCACGCAGGAGGCTACACCTTC
TRBJ2-7 | few | - | TRBV4-1 | 15 | CASSQVSSRSYEQYF | TGCGCCAGCAGCCAAGTCTCTAGCCGTTCCTACGAGCAGTACTTC
TRBJ1-5 | few | - | TRBV7-2 | 14 | CASSSDSLNQPQHF | TGTGCCAGCAGCTCGGACAGCCTCAATCAGCCCCAGCATTTT
TRBJ2-1 | many | - | TRBV7-3 | 13 | CASSLTLENEQFF | TGTGCCAGCAGCTTAACATTAGAAAATGAGCAGTTCTTC
TRBJ2-1 | - | TRBD2 | TRBV9 | 19 | CASSVDPYDSSGRAHEQFF | TGTGCCAGCAGCGTAGATCCCTACGACTCAAGCGGGAGGGCCCATGAGCAGTTCTTC
TRBJ1-1 | few | - | TRBV12-5 | 10 | CASGSPEAFF | TGTGCTAGTGGTTCGCCGGAAGCTTTCTTT
TRBJ1-1 | few | - | TRBV18 | 14 | CASSPPLTERGAFF | TGTGCCAGCTCACCACCGTTAACAGAAAGAGGAGCTTTCTTT
TRBJ1-2 | few | - | TRBV10-3 | 13 | CAISEPRVDGYTF | TGTGCCATCAGTGAGCCAAGGGTCGATGGCTACACCTTC
TRBJ1-5 | - | - | TRBV10-3 | 13 | CAIRRDVNQPQHF | TGTGCCATCAGACGGGACGTCAATCAGCCCCAGCATTTT
TRBJ2-1 | - | TRBD2 | TRBV5-1 | 15 | CASSFSGRAYNEQFF | TGCGCCAGCAGCTTTAGCGGGAGGGCCTACAATGAGCAGTTCTTC
TRBJ2-1 | - | TRBD2 | TRBV6-6 | 15 | CASREGLARYNEQFF | TGTGCCAGCAGGGAGGGACTAGCGCGGTACAATGAGCAGTTCTTC
TRBJ2-2 | - | TRBD1 | TRBV14 | 17 | CASSQDWDRANTGELFF | TGTGCCAGCAGCCAAGATTGGGACAGGGCGAACACCGGGGAGCTGTTTTTT
TRBJ1-2 | few | TRBD1 | TRBV10-1 | 12 | CASSRTGPGYTF | TGCGCCAGCAGTCGGACAGGACCTGGCTACACCTTC
TRBJ1-2 | few | - | TRBV30 | 13 | CAWSVSEEAGYTF | TGTGCCTGGAGTGTTAGCGAGGAGGCTGGCTACACCTTC
TRBJ2-1 | - | - | TRBV29-1 | 14 | CSVGRTLTYNEQFF | TGCAGCGTTGGGAGGACGCTGACCTACAATGAGCAGTTCTTC
TRBJ2-7 | - | - | TRBV9 | 14 | CASSVGAREYEQYF | TGTGCCAGCAGCGTAGGGGCGCGGGAATACGAGCAGTACTTC
TRBJ1-1 | - | - | TRBV6-1 | 14 | CASSSPGMNTEAFF | TGTGCCAGCAGTTCACCCGGGATGAACACTGAAGCTTTCTTT
TRBJ2-2 | - | TRBD1 | TRBV7-2 | 15 | CASSLGQGTTGELFF | TGTGCCAGCAGCTTAGGACAGGGTACCACCGGGGAGCTGTTTTTT
TRBJ2-5 | few | TRBD2 | TRBV5-5 | 14 | CASTLGLGPETQYF | TGTGCCAGCACCCTGGGACTAGGGCCGGAGACCCAGTACTTC
TRBJ2-3 | - | - | TRBV14 | 17 | CASSRIAVLAELDTQYF | TGTGCCAGCAGCCGGATAGCTGTCCTAGCCGAGTTGGATACGCAGTATTTT
TRBJ1-2 | few | - | TRBV19 | 14 | CASSTPDQHYGYTF | TGTGCCAGTAGTACGCCGGATCAGCACTATGGCTACACCTTC
TRBJ1-2 | - | - | TRBV5-1 | 13 | CASSLGPDYGYTF | TGCGCCAGCAGCCTCGGTCCCGACTATGGCTACACCTTC
TRBJ2-3 | few | - | TRBV30 | 15 | CAWSVGSGLGPTQYF | TGTGCCTGGAGTGTAGGAAGCGGGTTGGGGCCTACGCAGTATTTT